The 23 T cell receptor beta chains below were found in one sample sequenced in a study of OX40 agonist ivuxolimab in advanced cancers. Only in-frame clones appear in the TCRdb table, and some are missing; sequencing was by immunoSEQ multiplex PCR. The top ten clones hold 0.38% of a sample with some 66,000 clones, around 86% of them seen once. The input for sequencing was CD4+ or CD8+ T cells sorted from blood, taken in a trial of the OX40 agonist ivuxolimab. These receptor sequences come from an adult with an advanced solid tumor such as melanoma, head and neck, liver or kidney cancer.

V gene TRBV7-9 combines with J gene TRBJ1-2, with 7 bases lining up with TRBD1. The CDR3 extends over 13 amino acids. V shed 5 bases and J 5 bases; nucleotides not matched to a gene: 5. The germline V gene encodes CDR1 SEHNR and CDR2 FQNEAQ (reference sequence). CDR3 loop: CASSPGGRYGYTF. For the CDR3, the DNA is TGTGCCAGCAGCCCAGGGGGACGGTATGGCTACACCTTC.

The chain recombines TRBV7-2 with TRBJ1-3; D is uncertain. Germline-derived CDR1 and CDR2 are SGHTA and FQGNSA. The CDR3 totals 15 residues. Trimming removed 4 bases at V and 0 bases at J, with 10 bases between. Here the CDR3 DNA reads TGTGCCAGCAGCTCCTCCATCCCCTCTGGAAACACCATATATTTT. Amino acid sequence: CASSSSIPSGNTIYF.

The J gene is TRBJ1-4, the V gene TRBV19, with a weak D call TRBD1 (5 bases). Germline V gene lookup returns CDR1 LNHDA and CDR2 SQIVND (reference sequence). The length of the CDR3 is 14 residues. The V end was cut by 9 bases, the J end by 7 bases, with 18 bases between. The CDR3 loop reads CASDSGSVGEKLFF. DNA for the CDR3: TGTGCCAGCGACTCAGGGTCAGTCGGTGAAAAACTGTTTTTT.

This clone showed up just a few times. The rearrangement links TRBV18 to TRBJ1-5; maybe TRBD1 (5 bases). From germline, CDR1 is KGHSH and CDR2 LQKENI. The CDR3 has 16 residues. Trimming took off 3 bases at V and 3 bases at J, with 15 bases between the two ends. CDR3 nucleotide sequence: TGTGCCAGCTCACCGCAGGGCGGAGGCCTCAATCAGCCCCAGCATTTT. Translation: CASSPQGGGLNQPQHF.

The CDR3, as DNA: TGTGCCAGCTCAGTCGACGGACAGCGTGAAGCTTTCTTT. Translated, it gives CASSVDGQREAFF. The chain joins TRBV18 to TRBJ1-1; D may be TRBD1 (6 bases). The CDR3 sequence is 13 residues long. V was trimmed by 5 bases and J by 7 bases, leaving 14 bases between them. CDR1 and CDR2 (germline): KGHSH, LQKENI.

The V and J genes are TRBV5-1 and TRBJ2-7, with D maybe TRBD1 (6 bases). Trimming pared 0 bases from V and 4 bases from J, leaving 11 bases between. Germline CDR1 SGHRS, CDR2 YFSETQ. The CDR3 covers 14 residues. The CDR3 DNA reads as TGCGCCAGCAGCTTGGGGACAGTTTCTTACGAGCAGTACTTC. Its translation is CASSLGTVSYEQYF. The full variable domain, rest sourced from reference TRBV5-1 and TRBJ2-7, is KAGVTQTPRYLIKTRGQQVTLSCSPISGHRSVSWYQQTPGQGLQFLFEYFSETQRNKGNFPGRFSGRQFSNSRSEMNVSTLELGDSALYLCASSLGTVSYEQYFGPGTRLTVT.

The rearrangement links TRBV14 to TRBJ2-7; D is possibly TRBD1 (6 bases). CDR3 length: 15 residues. The germline V gene has CDR1 SGHDN and CDR2 FVKESK. Trimming removed 1 base at V and 2 bases at J, with 12 bases between. DNA of the CDR3: TGTGCCAGCAGCCAAGTTGGGGGCAGAGCCTACGAGCAGTACTTC. It codes for CASSQVGGRAYEQYF.

The chain recombines TRBV7-9 with TRBJ2-5, with D perhaps assigned TRBD1 or TRBD2 (6 bases each). V dropped 6 bases and J dropped 2 bases, with 13 bases sitting between them. Germline V gives CDR1 SEHNR, CDR2 FQNEAQ (reference sequence). The CDR3 runs to 14 residues. The CDR3: CASRPPGAQETQYF. The DNA for the CDR3 is TGTGCCAGCAGACCACCGGGGGCACAAGAGACCCAGTACTTC.

The chain joins TRBV5-1 to TRBJ2-2; no firm D call. This CDR3 has 12 residues. Germline V gives CDR1 SGHRS, CDR2 YFSETQ. V dropped 2 bases and J dropped 3 bases, with 2 bases sitting between them. This chain's CDR3 is CASSLDTGELFF. The CDR3 region has the DNA TGCGCCAGCAGCTTAGACACCGGGGAGCTGTTTTTT.

This clone was seen a few times. The chain joins TRBV11-1 to TRBJ2-1, with TRBD1 matching 10 bases. CDR1 SGHAT and CDR2 FQDESV come from the germline V gene (reference sequence). This CDR3 is 17 amino acids long. J gave up 8 bases and V 1 base, and 11 bases lay outside the gene matches. CDR3 nucleotides: TGTGCCAGCAGCTTAGAAACGACAGGGGGCTATTTGCATGAGCAGTTCTTC. Amino acids: CASSLETTGGYLHEQFF.

DNA for the CDR3: TGTGCCAGTAGTACTCGGGTGACTAGCGGGGGGGCCGGTGAGCAGTTCTTC. Amino acid sequence: CASSTRVTSGGAGEQFF. This chain joins TRBV19 and TRBJ2-1, with TRBD2 identical over 14 bases. CDR1 and CDR2 (germline): LNHDA, SQIVND (reference sequence). The CDR3 is made up of 17 amino acids. V gave up 4 bases and J gave up 9 bases; unmatched junction bases: 11.

The chain recombines TRBV2 with TRBJ1-5; 9 nucleotides match TRBD1. Germline V CDR1 and CDR2: SNHLY, FYNNEI. This CDR3 spans 18 amino acids. Trimming removed 5 bases from V and 6 bases from J; junction bases left unmatched: 17. The CDR3 bases are TGTGCCAGCAGTCCCCGGGACAGGGCCCTTTTTCGGAGTCAGCCCCAGCATTTT. Protein sequence: CASSPRDRALFRSQPQHF.

On this clone: One end of the junction is discordant with germline, which a read error may explain. The chain carries TRBV27 and TRBJ2-7, with TRBD1 matching 9 bases. CDR1 MNHEY and CDR2 SMNVEV come from the germline V gene (reference sequence). The CDR3 loop spans 16 amino acids. The CDR3 sequence is CASSLGTGQGSYEQYF. DNA of the CDR3: TGTGCCAGTAGTTTAGGGACGGGACAGGGCTCCTACGAGCAGTACTTC.

In this sample, this clone turned up once. The chain has TRBV19 and TRBJ1-4, with a possible D match to TRBD1 (5 bases). The germline V gene has CDR1 LNHDA and CDR2 SQIVND (reference sequence). Trimming left V 5 bases short and J 3 bases short, with 10 bases between. The CDR3 is 14 residues long. The CDR3 reads CASSPGTANEKLFF. In DNA, the CDR3 is TGTGCCAGTAGTCCGGGGACCGCTAATGAAAAACTGTTTTTT.

In its sample, this clone was seen once. The rearrangement joins TRBV10-1 to TRBJ1-5; 7 bases are a match to TRBD1. The CDR3 runs 14 residues. The V gene's germline CDR1 is WNHNN and CDR2 SYGVQD (reference sequence). V was pared by 6 bases and J by 5 bases, with 7 bases of the junction left unmatched. Here the CDR3 DNA reads TGCGCCAGCAGCTACAGGGGTCTCTATCAGCCCCAGCATTTT. It translates to CASSYRGLYQPQHF.

The chain links TRBV5-1 to TRBJ1-1, with 7 bases aligning to TRBD1. This CDR3 comprises 14 residues. V lost 5 bases, J lost 1 base, and 5 bases stayed unmatched. CDR1 and CDR2 (germline): SGHRS, YFSETQ. CDR3 DNA: TGCGCCAGCAGGGACACAGGGGCGAACACTGAAGCTTTCTTT. Protein sequence: CASRDTGANTEAFF.

The chain carries TRBV2 and TRBJ1-1; 9 positions agree with TRBD1. Losses at the gene ends were 4 bases for V and 7 bases for J; bases not matched to a gene: 1. This CDR3 contains 12 residues. The germline V gene encodes CDR1 SNHLY and CDR2 FYNNEI. This chain's CDR3 is CASSGTGVEAFF. The CDR3 DNA reads TGTGCCAGCAGTGGGACAGGGGTTGAAGCTTTCTTT.

This sequence joins TRBV14 and TRBJ2-7; no definite D call. The CDR3 consists of 15 residues. Trimming pared 0 bases from V and 5 bases from J, leaving 14 bases between. Germline V gives CDR1 SGHDN, CDR2 FVKESK. CDR3 sequence reads: CASSQDRVRSNEQYF. In DNA form, the CDR3 reads TGTGCCAGCAGCCAAGATCGAGTAAGAAGTAACGAGCAGTACTTC.

The chain carries TRBV27 and TRBJ1-1; no clear D. V was clipped by 5 bases and J by 3 bases, with 16 bases between them. The germline CDR1 and CDR2 sequences are MNHEY and SMNVEV (reference sequence). This CDR3 has 15 residues. CDR3 coding DNA: TGTGCCAGCAGTACCGTTAGGACCAGCTACACTGAAGCTTTCTTT. Residues: CASSTVRTSYTEAFF.

The chain uses TRBV7-3 and TRBJ2-7; TRBD1 matches at 7 bases. Trimming removed 2 bases from V and 2 bases from J; junction bases left unmatched: 3. This CDR3 is 14 amino acids long. CDR1 is SGHTA and CDR2 is FQGTGA in the germline V gene. CDR3 coding DNA: TGTGCCAGCAGCTTACGGGACAGAGCCTACGAGCAGTACTTC. It specifies CASSLRDRAYEQYF.

The rearrangement links TRBV18 to TRBJ2-1; 7 bases are a match to TRBD2. Germline V CDR1 and CDR2: KGHSH, LQKENI. The ends lost 0 bases at V and 6 bases at J; junction bases unmatched: 5. This CDR3 is built from 15 residues. The CDR3 DNA reads as TGTGCCAGCTCACCACCAACGGCGGGGGTCAATGAGCAGTTCTTC. Amino acids: CASSPPTAGVNEQFF.

This clone has a single count. The chain's CDR3 is CAIRGTASTDTQYF. Written as DNA, the CDR3 is TGTGCCATCAGGGGGACAGCTAGCACAGATACGCAGTATTTT. The chain employs TRBV10-3 and TRBJ2-3; 7 positions match TRBD1. The CDR3 loop spans 14 amino acids. The germline V gene encodes CDR1 ENHRY and CDR2 SYGVKD. V lost 6 bases to trimming and J lost 0 bases; unmatched junction nucleotides: 3.

The chain couples TRBV5-4 to TRBJ2-5, with D perhaps matching TRBD1 (5 bases). Germline CDR1 reads SGHNT; CDR2 reads YYREEE (reference sequence). CDR3 length equals 15 residues. The V end lost 4 bases, the J end lost 4 bases, and 17 bases lay between the germline ends. The CDR3 DNA reads as TGTGCCAGCAGCGCAGATCAGGGTCGTAGAGAGACCCAGTACTTC. Translation gives CASSADQGRRETQYF.